Sequencing of this T cell receptor beta chain was carried out in a study of T-cell reconstitution after alpha-beta-depleted transplantation in children. Construction of the TCRbeta library involved unique molecular identifiers. TCRdb fed the PCR reads into MiXCR, producing one record per CDR3 protein. The sample contains 600,000 to 800,000 distinct CDR3 sequences, around 13% of which appear only once. The V segment lost 5 bases and the J segment 2 bases; nucleotides outside the gene matches: 3. In germline, CDR1 is SQVTM, CDR2 ANQGSEA. The CDR3 spans 13 residues. This clonotype was counted only a few times.

This chain connects TRBV29-1 to TRBJ2-5, with 9 bases fitting TRBD1. The material sequenced was PBMCs, taken before TCRalphabeta/CD19-depleted stem cell transplant. The clonotype comes from a girl aged 2 to 10 with congenital amegakaryocytic thrombocytopenia, due to receive a stem cell transplant. The CDR3 region is CSVTGTGQETQYF. CDR3 coding DNA: TGCAGCGTTACCGGGACAGGGCAAGAGACCCAGTACTTC.